One and the same sample provided the 5 T cell receptor beta chains below, sequenced in a study of cytomegalovirus exposure and HLA in healthy donors (dated by TCRdb to the late 2010s). Libraries came from the immunoSEQ multiplex PCR assay. The multiplex PCR relied on a mix of 60 forward primers for TCR Vbeta segments and 13 reverse primers for TCR Jbeta segments. Imported from immuneACCESS, the table was reduced by TCRdb to in-frame sequences with V and J called. These copies leave out some clones; in studies compared against another copy, an unresolved V gene accounts for under half, and the cause of the remainder is not known. The sample table holds approximately 110,000 clones, of which 70% to 85% were seen once. The ten largest clones add up to roughly 4.2% of the sample. The sequencing input was PBMCs. Receptors originate from a woman aged 40 to 50 in good health and CMV-seropositive.

This chain uses TRBV5-1 with TRBJ1-3; TRBD1 aligns across 7 bases. V shed 6 bases and J 2 bases; nucleotides not matched to a gene: 2. The CDR3 has 13 residues. The germline V gene encodes CDR1 SGHRS and CDR2 YFSETQ. CDR3 amino acids: CASKGGPGNTIYF. CDR3 bases: TGCGCCAGCAAAGGGGGCCCTGGAAACACCATATATTTT.

This rearrangement joins TRBV19 to TRBJ2-1; 7 positions agree with TRBD2. Per the germline V gene, CDR1 is LNHDA and CDR2 is SQIVND (reference sequence). The ends lost 4 bases at V and 4 bases at J; junction bases unmatched: 10. The CDR3 runs 16 residues. The CDR3 DNA reads TGTGCCAGTAGTAAGACGGGAGGCTCGGTGTACAATGAGCAGTTCTTC. It is translated as CASSKTGGSVYNEQFF.

The J gene is TRBJ2-7, the V gene TRBV7-9; the match to TRBD2 covers 8 bases. The length of the CDR3 is 15 residues. V lost 1 base and J lost 2; bases outside the gene matches: 4. CDR1 and CDR2 (germline): SEHNR, FQNEAQ (reference sequence). The CDR3 loop reads CASSLGSGTTYEQYF. The CDR3 region has the DNA TGTGCCAGCAGCTTAGGTAGCGGGACCACCTACGAGCAGTACTTC.

The chain couples TRBV18 to TRBJ2-7; D is unresolved. The germline V gene has CDR1 KGHSH and CDR2 LQKENI. V shed 0 bases and J shed 0 bases, with 3 bases lying between them. The CDR3 has 13 amino acids. The CDR3 loop is CASSPPSSYEQYF. The CDR3 nucleotides read TGTGCCAGCTCACCACCCAGCTCCTACGAGCAGTACTTC.

The rearrangement uses TRBV7-9 and TRBJ1-2, with a weak D call TRBD1 (6 bases). The CDR3 runs 14 residues. Germline CDR1 and CDR2: SEHNR and FQNEAQ (reference sequence). Trimming left V 4 bases short and J 6 bases short, with 15 bases between. The CDR3 DNA sequence: TGTGCCAGCAGCTCCTACAGACAGGAGGATGGCTACACCTTC. The encoded protein is CASSSYRQEDGYTF.